This TCR beta chain came from a study of shared clonotypes between healthy human individuals. Study-wide findings and caveats: Sharing of clonotypes among donors was expected to vary with sequencing depth. The study sampled only blood, and tissue repertoires likely differ. A few donors showed sharing of approximately 4.7% of naive CD4 clonotypes.

Deep level was the assay's run setting. The assay was immunoSEQ multiplex PCR, and TCRdb's table has in-frame clones only and misses some. The sample lists millions of clones; more than 80% were seen once. CDR1 and CDR2 from the germline V gene are LNHDA and SQIVND (reference sequence). V gave up 5 bases and J gave up 0 bases, with 23 bases separating them. This CDR3 spans 19 amino acids. Details on this clone: The target antigen is unknown.

Sequenced material: naive CD4+ T cells sorted from blood. Documented subset: CD45RA+ positively selected. This sequence joins TRBV19 and TRBJ1-3, with a weak D call TRBD1 (6 bases). This TCR came from a man between 18 and 35 years old in good health. This chain's CDR3 is CASSPIAHRRGDSGNTIYF. CDR3 DNA: TGTGCCAGTAGTCCAATTGCCCATCGGAGGGGGGACTCTGGAAACACCATATATTTT. The whole variable domain, remainder taken from reference TRBV19 and TRBJ1-3, is DGGITQSPKYLFRKEGQNVTLSCEQNLNHDAMYWYRQDPGQGLRLIYYSQIVNDFQKGDIAEGYSVSREKKESFPLTVTSAQKNPTAFYLCASSPIAHRRGDSGNTIYFGEGSWLTVV.